The rows below give T cell receptor beta chains drawn from one sample of a study of cytomegalovirus exposure and HLA in healthy donors. Sequenced by immunoSEQ multiplex PCR; TCRdb stores in-frame clones only, minus some. This table has approximately 130,000 clones, about 78% appearing once. Sequenced material: PBMCs. All receptors come from a human donor in good health. CDR3s include the opening cysteine and the closing phenylalanine or tryptophan. D genes are given only for firm matches. Expanded clones are given a class, and other clones once, few, many or no size at all.

J	D	V	size	DNA	CDR3
TRBJ1-4	TRBD1	TRBV30	-	TGTGCCTGGAACCTGGGACAGGGGAGCGAAAAACTGTTTTTT	CAWNLGQGSEKLFF
TRBJ2-7	TRBD2	TRBV2	-	TGTGCCAGCAGGCCGGGACTAGCGGGGGGACGTACCTACGAGCAGTACTTC	CASRPGLAGGRTYEQYF
TRBJ2-3	-	TRBV4-2	-	TGTGCCAGCAGCCAGACCGGGGTTAGCACAGATACGCAGTATTTT	CASSQTGVSTDTQYF
TRBJ1-3	TRBD1	TRBV30	few	TGTGCCTGGAGGCAACAGGGGGCCTCTGGAAACACCATATATTTT	CAWRQQGASGNTIYF
TRBJ2-7	TRBD2	TRBV5-1	-	TGCGCCAGCAGCTTAACTAGCGGCCTCACCTACGAGCAGTACTTC	CASSLTSGLTYEQYF
TRBJ1-5	TRBD1	TRBV19	-	TGTGCCAGTAGTGCCCCTCTCAGGGGGCTCGGTCAGCCCCAGCATTTT	CASSAPLRGLGQPQHF
TRBJ2-2	TRBD2	TRBV5-1	-	TGCGCCAGCAGAAGGGACGGGGAGGGCACCGGGGAGCTGTTTTTT	CASRRDGEGTGELFF
TRBJ1-5	TRBD1	TRBV28	-	TGTGCCAGCAGGCCCGGGACAGGGGCGAGTCAGCCCCAGCATTTT	CASRPGTGASQPQHF
TRBJ1-5	TRBD1	TRBV18	-	TGTGCCAGCTCACCCGCAAGGACAGGGAACCAGCCCCAGCATTTT	CASSPARTGNQPQHF
TRBJ2-1	TRBD2	TRBV7-9	-	TGTTCCAGCAGTTCTCTCGGGACTAGCACCAATGAGCAGTTCTTC	CSSSSLGTSTNEQFF
TRBJ2-3	TRBD2	TRBV9	-	TGTGCCAGCAGCGCACACGGGACTAGCGGGAGGGGCGGAGATACGCAGTATTTT	CASSAHGTSGRGGDTQYF
TRBJ2-5	TRBD1	TRBV5-1	-	TGCGCCAGCAGTCCGGACAGGGGAGAGACCCAGTACTTC	CASSPDRGETQYF
TRBJ2-3	-	TRBV6-6	-	TGTGCCAGCAGTCAGGGACACAACACAGATACGCAGTATTTT	CASSQGHNTDTQYF
TRBJ1-4	-	TRBV5-1	once	TGCGCCAGCAGCTTGGATGGAGGCCAGTCCCAAAAACTGTTTTTT	CASSLDGGQSQKLFF
TRBJ2-1	-	TRBV5-1	once	TGCGCCAGCAGCTTGGGGAGACAGGGAGGATCAAGCTACAATGAGCAGTTCTTC	CASSLGRQGGSSYNEQFF
TRBJ2-2	-	TRBV5-1	once	TGCGCCAGCAGCTTAGCGGCCCCCAACACCGGGGAGCTGTTTTTT	CASSLAAPNTGELFF
TRBJ2-3	-	TRBV27	-	TGTGCCAGCAGTTTCGGGTGGGGCAGCACAGATACGCAGTATTTT	CASSFGWGSTDTQYF
TRBJ2-1	-	TRBV7-3	-	TGTGCCAGCAGCCATATTCCCGGGACTGGGGACAATGAGCAGTTCTTC	CASSHIPGTGDNEQFF
TRBJ2-7	TRBD2	TRBV18	-	TGTGCCAGCTCACCCCCCGGGCTAGCGGTCACCTACGAGCAGTACTTC	CASSPPGLAVTYEQYF
TRBJ1-2	-	TRBV18	once	TGTGCCAGCTCACCGAGGGCAGGGGCCAATGGCTACACCTTC	CASSPRAGANGYTF
TRBJ2-7	TRBD2	TRBV6-5	-	TGTGCCAGCAGCGTAACTAGCGGGGGTTGGTACGAGCAGTACTTC	CASSVTSGGWYEQYF
TRBJ1-4	-	TRBV7-9	-	TGTGCCAGCAGCTTAGCACCCACTTTAACTAATGAAAAACTGTTTTTT	CASSLAPTLTNEKLFF
TRBJ1-2	-	TRBV28	few	TGTGCCAGCAGTTTAATAGCGGGGGACTATGGCTACACCTTC	CASSLIAGDYGYTF
TRBJ2-7	-	TRBV7-3	-	TGTGCCAGCAGCTTACAAAGGGGTGCCCCCTACGAGCAGTACTTC	CASSLQRGAPYEQYF
TRBJ2-1	-	TRBV5-7	-	TGTGCCAGCAGCTTGGATGGGAAAAGGGGCAGGGGCTACAATGAGCAGTTCTTC	CASSLDGKRGRGYNEQFF
TRBJ2-3	-	TRBV9	-	TGTGCCAGCAGCGTAGACGCAGTCACAGATACGCAGTATTTT	CASSVDAVTDTQYF
TRBJ2-7	TRBD2	TRBV7-8	-	TGTGCCAGCAGCTTAGAGAGGCGGGAGGTCGTCTACGAGCAGTACTTC	CASSLERREVVYEQYF
TRBJ2-5	TRBD2	TRBV9	-	TGTGCCAGCAGCCTTAGCGGGAGGGGGGGTGTAGAGACCCAGTACTTC	CASSLSGRGGVETQYF
TRBJ1-1	TRBD1	TRBV5-5	-	TGTGCCAGCAGCTTCTATGGACAGGGGGGGACTGAAGCTTTCTTT	CASSFYGQGGTEAFF
TRBJ1-5	-	TRBV11-2	-	TGTGCCAGCAGCTTAGGAGGGCTTCAGCCCCAGCATTTT	CASSLGGLQPQHF
TRBJ1-4	-	TRBV9	-	TGTGCCAGCAGCGTAGTAGGGGGAACTAATGAAAAACTGTTTTTT	CASSVVGGTNEKLFF
TRBJ2-7	-	TRBV6-4	-	TGTGCCAGCAGTGACTCGGGCAGCCGCTACGAGCAGTACTTC	CASSDSGSRYEQYF
TRBJ2-5	TRBD2	TRBV7-2	-	TGTGCCAGCAGCGTGGGGACTAGCGGGGGCGAGACCCAGTACTTC	CASSVGTSGGETQYF
TRBJ2-4	TRBD1	TRBV7-2	-	TGTGCCAGCAGCTTAAGGACAGGCCCCGGGGCCAAAAACATTCAGTACTTC	CASSLRTGPGAKNIQYF
TRBJ1-4	TRBD1	TRBV6-5	-	TGTGCCAGCAGTTCAGGACAGGGGAGGTATGGCGAAAAACTGTTTTTT	CASSSGQGRYGEKLFF
TRBJ2-7	-	TRBV7-8	once	TGTGCCAGCAATAGCTTGGTAGACTACGAGCAGTACTTC	CASNSLVDYEQYF
TRBJ2-7	-	TRBV6-1	-	TGTGCCACCGGACAGTATTACGAGCGGTACTTC	CATGQYYERYF
TRBJ2-7	TRBD1	TRBV30	-	TGTGCCTGGAGTCCGTCCTGGACAGGGAGGGAGCAGTACTTC	CAWSPSWTGREQYF
TRBJ1-1	-	TRBV16	few	TGTGCCAGCAGCCCTACAAGACTGCTGAACACTGAAGCTTTCTTT	CASSPTRLLNTEAFF
TRBJ2-2	TRBD1	TRBV5-1	-	TGCGCCAGCAGCTCAGGACAGGGTCCAACCGGGGAGCTGTTTTTT	CASSSGQGPTGELFF
TRBJ1-6	TRBD1	TRBV10-3	few	TGTGCCACCGGGACAGGGGAAGGGAATTCACCCCTCCACTTT	CATGTGEGNSPLHF